This TCR beta chain was captured by sequencing in a study of tumor-infiltrating lymphocytes in primary liver carcinoma (dated by TCRdb to the late 2010s). Background for the entire study: Surgical resection was performed in China between late 2015 and March 2016 on several patients with histopathologically diagnosed primary liver carcinoma. Hepatocellular carcinoma (four) or combined HCC and intrahepatic cholangiocarcinoma (one) was present in the five patients, who were three men and two women aged 30 to 69 years. The five patients had tumors staged T1-T3 N0M0, with maximum diameters ranging from roughly 4.2 to 10 cm. Roughly 3.65 to 7.5 million productive TCRbeta reads were obtained per sample, and no significant difference in read depth was found between tissue types. Across five regions of each liver tumor, along with adjacent normal tissue and blood, the study brought together TCRbeta repertoire sequencing, expression microarrays and whole-exome sequencing. TCRbeta repertoire sequencing covered 35 specimens from 5 patients: about 25 tumor regions, 5 adjacent noncancerous liver tissues and 5 peripheral blood samples. Repertoires from technical replicates were highly reproducible, with mean shared-clone rates roughly 0.87 and correlation coefficients above 0.95. The paper's findings and limits, for the study overall: Compared with blood, tumors had a significantly larger share of the repertoire taken up by the top 250 clones (p = 0.039). Only 4 or 5 patients were included in the study, and the authors note that the findings should be validated in a larger study. Pairs of tumor regions showed greater repertoire overlap (mean about 36%) than tumor-adjacent pairs (roughly 17%) or tumor-blood pairs (roughly 15%), which is consistent with antigen-driven expansion. Because only the TCR beta chain was sequenced and unpaired alpha chains were not captured, true repertoire diversity is likely underestimated. Bulk unsorted samples precluded comparing CD4+ and CD8+ T cell repertoires.

TCRbeta-specific cDNA was reverse-transcribed from 500 ng total RNA using a constant-region primer and ProtoScript II reverse transcriptase. The TCRbeta libraries were prepared through three rounds of nested multiplex PCR following a slightly modified ARM-PCR procedure. Each of the first two PCR rounds ran for about 9 cycles and used multiplex TRBV1-TRBV30 forward primers together with a Cbeta reverse primer. Sample barcodes and Illumina adapters were attached in a final 25-cycle PCR using Deep VentR polymerase. Amplicons of 200-500 bp were gel-purified with a QIAquick gel extraction kit before sequencing. An Illumina HiSeq 2500 was used to sequence the TCRbeta amplicons with 250-bp paired-end reads. The authors' analysis ran thus. To recover full CDR3 sequences, reads were quality-trimmed using Trimmomatic v0.33 and paired reads were then merged using FLASH v1.2.11. MiGEC v1.2.1b assigned V, D and J germline segments to the rearranged TCRbeta sequences. Clonotype statistics and Shannon-Wiener diversity indices were computed with VDJtools v1.0.0. Except for diversity analysis, only the 250 most abundant clonotypes of each sample were used in subsequent analyses to reduce sampling bias. The public reads were reprocessed in TCRdb via fastp at Q25 and MiXCR, keeping in-frame beta chains. Identical CDR3 proteins give one entry, which carries the most common genes and DNA. The V and J calls here are based on TCRdb, not the publication. The sample yields approximately 330,000 distinct CDR3 sequences; almost 65% were counted once. The top ten clones comprise 5% to 6.5% of the sample.

RNA from unsorted whole blood was extracted with TRIzol reagent, and germline DNA was obtained with the DNeasy Blood & Tissue kit. At the time of sampling, the patients had chronic HBV infection and had not received any treatment. Approximately 3.8 milliliters of peripheral blood were collected into K2EDTA tubes before surgery. The CDR3 runs 14 amino acids, cysteine and phenylalanine included. This entry keeps only the CDR3 DNA: 42 bases, framed from base 1. According to the germline V gene (reference sequence), CDR1 reads LGHDT and CDR2 reads YNNKEL. V is shortened by 9 bases, J by 5 bases, and the region joining them spans 19 bases. Remarks on this clonotype: Its antigen remains undetermined. No base quality information exists; no much larger clone differs at one position.

The sequenced material came from peripheral blood. The receptor comes from a man between 35 and 55 years old with primary liver carcinoma and hepatitis B virus infection. In this chain, TRBV3-1 is recombined with TRBJ2-5; no D gene call is confident. The DNA sequence reads TGTGCCAGTAATACCGGGCCGTCCGGGGAGACCCAGTACTTC. The resulting protein is CASNTGPSGETQYF.